The present entry profiles one T cell receptor (beta chain) with its context. Its antigen remains undetermined. No much larger clone is present one base from it, and per-base qualities are unavailable. Collaborating institutions collected whole blood in K2EDTA tubes following their own protocols. For TCRbeta analysis, collaborator samples were shipped as frozen whole blood, as isolated PBMCs, or as DNA extracted from either sample type. The immunoSEQ Assay, a bias-controlled multiplex PCR, was used to amplify TCRbeta CDR3 regions from genomic DNA. Concerning the study's data processing: Within the assay, amplification of reference gene primers was used to estimate how many nucleated cells each sample contained. Sequence reads were collapsed and filtered to measure the absolute abundance of every unique TCRbeta CDR3 rearrangement. For each sample, productive Simpson clonality was calculated by taking the square root of Simpson's diversity index across productive rearrangements. As stored in TCRdb, this immuneACCESS dataset retains in-frame rearrangements with V and J assigned. A fraction of the clones does not appear; measured against another copy, unresolved V genes explain less than half of the discrepancy, and the remainder lacks a known reason. D and trimming come from the DNA, and the V and J calls and clone size come from that table. The sample records over 60,000 clones, about 77% of which are singletons. The ten largest clones add up to about 33% of the sample.

This record belongs to a study of blood T cell repertoires in COVID-19 (dated by TCRdb to the early 2020s). As for the study more broadly: Samples covering the acute and convalescent phases of COVID-19 were provided by collaborators in the United States, Italy and Spain. The material from the prospective study consisted of cDNA or gDNA derived from T cells, B-cell-depleted T cells, or PBMCs. The dataset comprised deeply sampled blood TCRbeta repertoires from subjects exposed to, actively infected with, or recovered from COVID-19. A freely available public database, intended as a resource for researchers studying the immune response to SARS-CoV-2, is where the repertoires were released. The samples were drawn from the first 160 participants of the ongoing ImmuneRACE study and from some 1,300 subjects provided by 6 global collaborators. Sample metadata almost always included a de-identified subject ID, COVID-19 status, age in years and sex. Where available, HLA class I and class II types were taken from metadata supplied by the sample provider and were not determined by assay-based typing. The paper as a whole reports these results and caveats: The quantity of clinical and demographic metadata differed by source and by participant and was supplied without curation.

The sequenced sample was peripheral blood. The sequence derives from a human donor in a cohort sampled during active COVID-19.

At the DNA level, the sequence is TGTGCCAGCAGCGCGACAGGGGGCGAGCAGTACTTC. Translated, this gives CASSATGGEQYF. The chain joins TRBV28 to TRBJ2-7, and TRBD1 matches 9 of the central bases. In the germline V gene, CDR1 corresponds to MDHEN and CDR2 to SYDVKM. At the junction V is shortened by 6 bases and J by 6 bases; bases outside the gene matches: 3. Counted from cysteine to phenylalanine, this CDR3 has 12 amino acids. The read is trimmed to its CDR3 DNA, 36 bases read in frame from base 1.